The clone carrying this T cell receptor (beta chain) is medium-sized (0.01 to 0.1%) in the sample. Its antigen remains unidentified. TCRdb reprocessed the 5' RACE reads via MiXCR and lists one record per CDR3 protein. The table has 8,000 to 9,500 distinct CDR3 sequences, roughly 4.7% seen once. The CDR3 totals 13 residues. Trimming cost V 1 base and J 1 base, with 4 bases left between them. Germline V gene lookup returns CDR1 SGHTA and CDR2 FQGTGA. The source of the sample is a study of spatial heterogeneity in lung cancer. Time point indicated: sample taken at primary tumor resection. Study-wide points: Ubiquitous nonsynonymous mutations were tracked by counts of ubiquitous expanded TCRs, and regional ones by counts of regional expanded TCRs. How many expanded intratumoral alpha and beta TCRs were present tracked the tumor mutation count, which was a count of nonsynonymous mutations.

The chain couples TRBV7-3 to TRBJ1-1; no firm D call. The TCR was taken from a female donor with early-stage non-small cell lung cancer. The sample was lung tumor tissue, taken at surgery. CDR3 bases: TGTGCCAGCAGCTTAATGGCGAACACTGAAGCTTTCTTT. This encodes CASSLMANTEAFF.